This entry lists 10 T cell receptor beta chains sequenced from one sample in a study of T cell responses to AZD1222 COVID-19 vaccine. The repertoire was sequenced with immunoSEQ multiplex PCR; TCRdb's copy has only in-frame clones and lacks some. The table includes roughly 150,000 clones, more than 75% detected once. Specimen: peripheral blood, collected 28 days after the second AZD1222 dose. All receptors derive from an adult who received the AZD1222 COVID-19 vaccine.

The V and J genes are TRBV7-3 and TRBJ2-1, with D possibly being TRBD2 (5 bases). The CDR3 is 16 residues long. Trimming took 3 bases from V and 2 from J, leaving 14 bases between them. The germline V gene has CDR1 SGHTA and CDR2 FQGTGA. The CDR3 DNA sequence: TGTGCCAGCAGCTTTACAGTGGGAGTGACCTACAATGAGCAGTTCTTC. Its translation is CASSFTVGVTYNEQFF.

This sequence joins TRBV19 and TRBJ1-2; D unresolved. The V end lost 10 bases, the J end lost 7 bases, and 16 bases lay between the germline ends. The V gene's germline CDR1 is LNHDA and CDR2 SQIVND (reference sequence). The CDR3 runs 12 residues. This chain's CDR3 is CATEETVFGYTF. The CDR3 region has the DNA TGTGCCACGGAAGAGACGGTGTTTGGCTACACCTTC. Based on the CDR3 plus reference TRBV19 and TRBJ1-2, the full variable domain is DGGITQSPKYLFRKEGQNVTLSCEQNLNHDAMYWYRQDPGQGLRLIYYSQIVNDFQKGDIAEGYSVSREKKESFPLTVTSAQKNPTAFYLCATEETVFGYTFGSGTRLTVV.

DNA for the CDR3: TGTGCCAGCAGTTACCAAGCAGGGATTGGGGCCAACGTCCTGACTTTC. Amino acids: CASSYQAGIGANVLTF. The V gene is TRBV6-5, the J gene TRBJ2-6; the D gene is possibly TRBD1 (5 bases). The CDR3 is 16 amino acids. Trimming stripped 2 bases from V and 3 bases from J, with 11 bases between. Germline CDR1 MNHEY, CDR2 SVGAGI.

This chain uses TRBV9 with TRBJ1-4; D is uncertain. CDR3 size: 14 residues. The germline CDR1 and CDR2 sequences are SGDLS and YYNGEE. V dropped 2 bases and J dropped 3 bases, with 8 bases sitting between them. The CDR3 loop reads CASSVGDSNEKLFF. CDR3 sequence (DNA): TGTGCCAGCAGCGTTGGGGATTCTAATGAAAAACTGTTTTTT. Variable domain in full (rest from reference TRBV9 and TRBJ1-4): DSGVTQTPKHLITATGQRVTLRCSPRSGDLSVYWYQQSLDQGLQFLIQYYNGEERAKGNILERFSAQQFPDLHSELNLSSLELGDSALYFCASSVGDSNEKLFFGSGTQLSVL.

The chain carries TRBV7-9 and TRBJ2-1; 11 bases fit TRBD2. The CDR3 loop spans 18 amino acids. Germline trimming cut 2 bases from V and 5 bases from J; bases unmatched to any gene: 11. CDR1 and CDR2 from the germline V gene are SEHNR and FQNEAQ (reference sequence). CDR3 in amino acids: CASSLSVRLTSGNNEQFF. CDR3 bases: TGTGCCAGCAGCTTATCGGTTAGGTTGACTAGCGGGAACAATGAGCAGTTCTTC.

J is TRBJ1-2 and V is TRBV19; maybe TRBD1 (5 bases). Trimming took 10 bases from V and 4 from J, leaving 10 bases between them. This CDR3 has 11 residues. The germline V gene has CDR1 LNHDA and CDR2 SQIVND (reference sequence). The CDR3, as DNA: TGTGCCACCCAAGGGACCTATGGCTACACCTTC. Translation: CATQGTYGYTF.

V is TRBV14 and J is TRBJ1-5, with D possibly being TRBD1 (5 bases). Trimming left V 4 bases short and J 4 bases short, with 17 bases between. Per germline, CDR1 SGHDN and CDR2 FVKESK. The CDR3 spans 16 residues. This chain's CDR3 is CASSRRGQGWNQPQHF. As DNA, the CDR3 is TGTGCCAGCAGCCGAAGAGGTCAGGGTTGGAATCAGCCCCAGCATTTT.

This clone was found once. The rearrangement uses TRBV3-1 (or the pseudogene TRBV3-2) and TRBJ2-3; D perhaps matches TRBD1 (6 bases). The CDR3 covers 14 residues. V was cut by 2 bases and J by 6 bases, with 12 bases left in between. Germline values: CDR1 LGHDT, CDR2 YNNKEL (reference sequence). The CDR3 loop reads CASSQHRERDTQYF. The CDR3 region has the DNA TGTGCCAGCAGCCAACACAGGGAAAGGGATACGCAGTATTTT.

V gene TRBV12-3 or TRBV12-4 combines with J gene TRBJ2-7; D is unresolved. V lost 4 bases, J lost 2 bases, and 9 bases lay in between. The CDR3 contains 13 residues. CDR3 loop: CASSWADPYEQYF. In DNA, the CDR3 is TGTGCCAGCAGTTGGGCTGACCCCTACGAGCAGTACTTC.

The chain recombines TRBV28 with TRBJ1-4; perhaps TRBD1 as D (5 bases). The germline gives CDR1 MDHEN, CDR2 SYDVKM. V was trimmed by 6 bases and J by 7 bases, leaving 18 bases between them. CDR3 length: 15 residues. The CDR3 region has the DNA TGTGCCAGCAGGGCGGGCGGGGGAGGAGGTGAAAAACTGTTTTTT. Translating it yields CASRAGGGGGEKLFF.